The rows below give T cell receptor beta chains drawn from one sample of a study of PD-L1 blockade in urothelial cancer. Produced via immunoSEQ multiplex PCR; TCRdb's table is partial and in-frame only. The sample lists around 35,000 clones; 75% to 90% were seen once. The starting material was PBMCs, obtained around atezolizumab (anti-PD-L1) treatment. All receptors come from a man between 60 and 70 years old with urothelial cancer. Both conserved end residues are part of each CDR3. The D gene is left open where the match is weak. Clone size is shown for a subset of rows, as once, few, many or a class of expanded clone.

d_gene	j_gene	abundance	len	v_gene	CDR3nt	CDR3aa
-	TRBJ2-2	-	17	TRBV21-1	TGTGCCAGCAGCCCTAAGGACAGCCCTTCGAACACCGGGGAGCTGTTTTTT	CASSPKDSPSNTGELFF
-	TRBJ2-2	-	15	TRBV11-2	TGTGCCAGCAGCTTACTCCGGGAGAGGACCGGGGAGCTGTTTTTT	CASSLLRERTGELFF
TRBD1	TRBJ1-1	-	15	TRBV4-2	TGTGCCAGCAGCCCACGACAGGGGGCGCCGACTGAAGCTTTCTTT	CASSPRQGAPTEAFF
TRBD2	TRBJ2-7	few	15	TRBV9	TGTGCCAGCAGCCTAGGGGGCGGGAGGGCCGCCGAGCAGTACTTC	CASSLGGGRAAEQYF
TRBD1	TRBJ2-7	-	17	TRBV7-9	TGTGCCAGCAGCTTAGCGGACAGGGGGCGCGACACCTACGAGCAGTACTTC	CASSLADRGRDTYEQYF
-	TRBJ1-2	few	14	TRBV6-1	TGTGCCAGCAGAATGACATGGCGCGAACGTGGCTACACCTTC	CASRMTWRERGYTF
-	TRBJ2-2	-	15	TRBV9	TGTGCCAGCAGCGGACTTATTTCGTTCACCGGGGAGCTGTTTTTT	CASSGLISFTGELFF
-	TRBJ1-1	-	15	TRBV4-2	TGTGCCAGCAGCCAAGATGGGGGGACGAACACTGAAGCTTTCTTT	CASSQDGGTNTEAFF
-	TRBJ2-5	-	17	TRBV4-1	TGCGCCAGCAGCCAAGAGACCCAGGCATCCCGAGAAGAGACCCAGTACTTC	CASSQETQASREETQYF
-	TRBJ1-2	once	16	TRBV5-5	TGTGCCAGCAGCTGGGAAGGCGGGGGGTCGAACTATGGCTACACCTTC	CASSWEGGGSNYGYTF
-	TRBJ2-1	-	16	TRBV15	TGTGCCACCAGCAGAGGCCTAGGTGCCGTTGATGTTGAGCAGTTCTTC	CATSRGLGAVDVEQFF
TRBD1	TRBJ2-7	-	15	TRBV5-1	TGCGCCAGCAGCTTCACGGACAGGCCATCCTACGAGCAGTACTTC	CASSFTDRPSYEQYF
-	TRBJ1-1	-	16	TRBV6-5	TGTGCCAGCAGTTACTCATTACAGGGCCCGAACACTGAAGCTTTCTTT	CASSYSLQGPNTEAFF
TRBD1	TRBJ2-7	-	15	TRBV9	TGTGCCAGCAGCGGATCCGGGACAGGGGTCTACGAGCAGTACTTC	CASSGSGTGVYEQYF
-	TRBJ2-1	-	16	TRBV4-2	TGTGCCAGCAGCCAAGCAGCGGCAAACTCCTACAATGAGCAGTTCTTC	CASSQAAANSYNEQFF
TRBD2	TRBJ2-1	-	18	TRBV4-1	TGCGCCAGCAGCCAAGATCCCCAAAGCGGGAGGGCCACAAAAGAGCAGTTCTTC	CASSQDPQSGRATKEQFF
TRBD1	TRBJ1-2	few	15	TRBV7-2	TGTGCCAGCAGCCCCACTTACAGGGGGGACTATGGCTACACCTTC	CASSPTYRGDYGYTF
-	TRBJ1-5	-	13	TRBV6-5	TGTGCCAGCAGCCACGGACAGAGAGAGCCCCAGCATTTT	CASSHGQREPQHF
TRBD2	TRBJ2-1	-	15	TRBV7-9	TGTGCCAGCAGCTGGCCTAGCGGGAGGGAGAATGAGCAGTTCTTC	CASSWPSGRENEQFF
-	TRBJ2-5	-	15	TRBV18	TGTGCCAGCTCTCAAGCCGGCACAGGCCAAGAGACCCAGTACTTC	CASSQAGTGQETQYF
-	TRBJ1-4	-	16	TRBV9	TGTGCCAGCAGCGCAGAGTACAGCGGAGCAAATGAAAAACTGTTTTTT	CASSAEYSGANEKLFF
TRBD1	TRBJ1-1	-	13	TRBV30	TGTGCCTGGAGAGGGACAGGGAAGGGAAAAGCTTTCTTT	CAWRGTGKGKAFF
-	TRBJ2-3	-	14	TRBV7-2	TGTGCCAGCAGCTTGGACTACAATGAAGATACGCAGTATTTT	CASSLDYNEDTQYF
TRBD1	TRBJ2-7	-	15	TRBV28	TGTGCCAGCAGTTGGCGCCGGGACAGGGTCTACGAGCAGTACTTC	CASSWRRDRVYEQYF
TRBD2	TRBJ2-3	-	16	TRBV6-5	TGTGCCAGCAGTTACTCGATTGGGGGAGGGCGAGATACGCAGTATTTT	CASSYSIGGGRDTQYF
TRBD1	TRBJ1-3	-	18	TRBV6-1	TGTGCCAGCAGTGAAGATGGACAGGGGCGAGGCTCTGGAAACACCATATATTTT	CASSEDGQGRGSGNTIYF
TRBD1	TRBJ1-6	once	18	TRBV9	TGTGCCAGCAGCGACGAGACAGGGCTGAGCTCCTATAATTCACCCCTCCACTTT	CASSDETGLSSYNSPLHF
-	TRBJ1-6	-	14	TRBV9	TGTGCCAGCAGCGCAGTCAGGGATAATTCACCCCTCCACTTT	CASSAVRDNSPLHF
TRBD1	TRBJ1-4	-	13	TRBV29-1	TGCAGCGTTGGGGGACAGGCTAAAGGAAAACTGTTTTTT	CSVGGQAKGKLFF
-	TRBJ1-5	-	14	TRBV6-5	TGTGCCAGCAGTTACCACTTCAGGGATCAGCCCCAGCATTTT	CASSYHFRDQPQHF
-	TRBJ1-4	-	15	TRBV18	TGTGCCAGCTCACCTAGGGACACAACTAATGAAAAACTGTTTTTT	CASSPRDTTNEKLFF
TRBD2	TRBJ2-2	-	18	TRBV6-1	TGTGCCAGCAGTGGACGGCCGGGACTAGCGGGAGTCACCGGGGAGCTGTTTTTT	CASSGRPGLAGVTGELFF
TRBD1	TRBJ2-3	-	14	TRBV7-3	TGTGCCAGCAGCTCGGGACAGCCCACAGATACGCAGTATTTT	CASSSGQPTDTQYF
TRBD1	TRBJ1-2	-	13	TRBV14	TGTGCCAGCAGCCAGGGACAGTCTTATGGCTACACCTTC	CASSQGQSYGYTF
-	TRBJ2-7	-	13	TRBV5-5	TGTGCCAGCAGCTTTTTAGCGGCCTCCGAGCAGTACTTC	CASSFLAASEQYF
-	TRBJ2-1	-	16	TRBV11-2	TGTGCCAGCAGCTTCGACACTTACAGTTCCTACAATGAGCAGTTCTTC	CASSFDTYSSYNEQFF
TRBD1	TRBJ1-2	-	14	TRBV5-1	TGCGCCAGCAGCAACGACAGGGGAAGGGATGGCTACACCTTC	CASSNDRGRDGYTF
TRBD2	TRBJ2-1	-	16	TRBV4-1	TGCGCCAGCAGCCAACCAACTAGCGGGAGTTACAATGAGCAGTTCTTC	CASSQPTSGSYNEQFF
TRBD1	TRBJ2-7	-	14	TRBV28	TGTGCCAGCAGTTTATCAGGGGGCCGTAGCGAGCAGTACTTC	CASSLSGGRSEQYF
TRBD1	TRBJ2-2	once	18	TRBV5-1	TGCGCCAGCAGCCTGTTAAGGACAGGGGTAAGGGACACCGGGGAGCTGTTTTTT	CASSLLRTGVRDTGELFF
TRBD2	TRBJ2-3	-	15	TRBV5-1	TGCGCCAGCAGCTTTGGCACTAGCGACACAGATACGCAGTATTTT	CASSFGTSDTDTQYF
-	TRBJ2-2	once	14	TRBV30	TGTGCCTGGAGGGACCGGACAGACACCGGGGAGCTGTTTTTT	CAWRDRTDTGELFF